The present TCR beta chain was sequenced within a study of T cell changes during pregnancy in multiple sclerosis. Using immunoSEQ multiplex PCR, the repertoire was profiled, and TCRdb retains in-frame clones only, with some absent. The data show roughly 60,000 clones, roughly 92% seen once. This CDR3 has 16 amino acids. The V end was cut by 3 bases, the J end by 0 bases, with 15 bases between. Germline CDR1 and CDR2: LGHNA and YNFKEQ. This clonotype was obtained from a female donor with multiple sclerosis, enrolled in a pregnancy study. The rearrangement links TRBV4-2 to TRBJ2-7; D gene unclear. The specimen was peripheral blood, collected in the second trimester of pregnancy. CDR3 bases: TGTGCCAGCAGCCATTCTCAGGCCGCCCTCTCCTACGAGCAGTACTTC. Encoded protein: CASSHSQAALSYEQYF.